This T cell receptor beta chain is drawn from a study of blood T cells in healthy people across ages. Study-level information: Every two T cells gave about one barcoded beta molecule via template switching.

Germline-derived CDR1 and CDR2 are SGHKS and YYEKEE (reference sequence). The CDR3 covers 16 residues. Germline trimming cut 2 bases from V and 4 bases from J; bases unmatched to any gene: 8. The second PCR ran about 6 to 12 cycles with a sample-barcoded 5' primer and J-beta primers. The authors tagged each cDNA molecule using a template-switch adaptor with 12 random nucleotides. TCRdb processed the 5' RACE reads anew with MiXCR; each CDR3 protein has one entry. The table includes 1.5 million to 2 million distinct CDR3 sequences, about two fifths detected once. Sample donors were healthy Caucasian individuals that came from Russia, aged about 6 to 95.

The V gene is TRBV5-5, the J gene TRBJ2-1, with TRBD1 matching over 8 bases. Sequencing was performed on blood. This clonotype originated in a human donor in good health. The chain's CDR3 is CASSFGGDRRYNEQFF. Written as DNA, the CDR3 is TGTGCCAGCAGCTTTGGCGGGGACAGGAGATACAATGAGCAGTTCTTC.